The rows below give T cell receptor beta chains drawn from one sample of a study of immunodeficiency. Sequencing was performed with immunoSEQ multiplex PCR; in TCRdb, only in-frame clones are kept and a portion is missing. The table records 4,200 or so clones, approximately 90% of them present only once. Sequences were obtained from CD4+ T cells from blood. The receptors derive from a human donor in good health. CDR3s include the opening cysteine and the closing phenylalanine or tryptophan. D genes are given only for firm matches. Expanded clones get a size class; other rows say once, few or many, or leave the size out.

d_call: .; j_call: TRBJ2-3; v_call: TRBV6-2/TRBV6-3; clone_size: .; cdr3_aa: CASSYSATRVGSTDTQYF; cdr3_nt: TGTGCCAGCAGTTACTCAGCAACACGGGTTGGTAGCACAGATACGCAGTATTTT
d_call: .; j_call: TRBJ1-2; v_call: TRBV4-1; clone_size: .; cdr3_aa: CASSQVGGADYGYTF; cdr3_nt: TGCGCCAGCAGCCAAGTAGGGGGGGCTGACTATGGCTACACCTTC
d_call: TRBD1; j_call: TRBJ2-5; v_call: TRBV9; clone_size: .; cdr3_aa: CASSVAGQGRETQYF; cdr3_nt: TGTGCCAGCAGCGTGGCAGGACAGGGGCGGGAGACCCAGTACTTC
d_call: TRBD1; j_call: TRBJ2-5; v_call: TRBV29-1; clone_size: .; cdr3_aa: CRQGTQETQYF; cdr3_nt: TGCAGACAGGGGACACAAGAGACCCAGTACTTC
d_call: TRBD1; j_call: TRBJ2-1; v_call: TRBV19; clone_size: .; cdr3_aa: CASTFLPGQGYNEQFF; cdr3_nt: TGTGCCAGTACCTTTTTACCGGGACAGGGATACAATGAGCAGTTCTTC
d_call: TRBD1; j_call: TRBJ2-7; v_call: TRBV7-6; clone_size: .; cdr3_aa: CASSPGQGAMFEQYF; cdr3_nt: TGTGCCAGCAGCCCGGGACAGGGGGCAATGTTCGAGCAGTACTTC
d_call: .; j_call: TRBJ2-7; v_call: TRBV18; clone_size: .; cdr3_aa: CASSRDTPYEQYF; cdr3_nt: TGTGCCAGCTCAAGGGACACCCCCTACGAGCAGTACTTC
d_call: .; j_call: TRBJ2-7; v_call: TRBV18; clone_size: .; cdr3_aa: CASSPNLPPEQYF; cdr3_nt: TGTGCCAGCTCACCTAACCTCCCCCCCGAGCAGTACTTC
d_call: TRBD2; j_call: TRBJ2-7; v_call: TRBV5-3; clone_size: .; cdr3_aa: CARSLGLAGGNEQYF; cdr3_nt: TGTGCCAGAAGCTTGGGACTAGCGGGGGGCAACGAGCAGTACTTC
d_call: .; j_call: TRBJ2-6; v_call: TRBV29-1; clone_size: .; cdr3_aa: CSVLTRSKGANVLTF; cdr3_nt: TGCAGCGTGCTGACTAGGTCGAAAGGGGCCAACGTCCTGACTTTC
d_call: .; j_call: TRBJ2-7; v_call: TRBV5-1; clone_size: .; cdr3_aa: CASSFQASSYEQYF; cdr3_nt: TGCGCCAGCAGCTTTCAGGCTAGCTCCTACGAGCAGTACTTC
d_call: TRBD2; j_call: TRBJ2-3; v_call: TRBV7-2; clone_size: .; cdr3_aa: CASSPRTSGGTDTQYF; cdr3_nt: TGTGCCAGCAGCCCTAGGACTAGCGGTGGGACAGATACGCAGTATTTT
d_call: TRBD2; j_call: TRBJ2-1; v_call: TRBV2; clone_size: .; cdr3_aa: CASSEAGGREGPNEQFF; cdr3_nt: TGTGCCAGCAGTGAAGCTGGTGGTCGGGAGGGCCCCAATGAGCAGTTCTTC
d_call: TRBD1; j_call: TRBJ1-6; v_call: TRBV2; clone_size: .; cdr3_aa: CATAGTGYNSPLHF; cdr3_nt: TGTGCCACCGCCGGGACAGGGTATAATTCACCCCTCCACTTT
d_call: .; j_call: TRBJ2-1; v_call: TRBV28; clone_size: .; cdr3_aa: CASSSSGSYNEQFF; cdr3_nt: TGTGCCAGCAGTTCCAGCGGGTCCTACAATGAGCAGTTCTTC
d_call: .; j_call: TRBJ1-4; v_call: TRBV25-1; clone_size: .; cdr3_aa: CASSLVGPAINEKLFF; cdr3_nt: TGTGCCAGCAGTCTCGTCGGGCCAGCTATTAATGAAAAACTGTTTTTT
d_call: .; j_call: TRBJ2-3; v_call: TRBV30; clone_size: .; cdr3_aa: CAWSVGTDTQYF; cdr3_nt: TGTGCCTGGAGTGTGGGCACAGATACGCAGTATTTT
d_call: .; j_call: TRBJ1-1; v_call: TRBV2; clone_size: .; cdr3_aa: CASRTNAARNTEAFF; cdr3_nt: TGTGCCAGCAGAACGAATGCAGCGAGGAACACTGAAGCTTTCTTT
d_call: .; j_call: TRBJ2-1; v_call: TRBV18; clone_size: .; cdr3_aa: CASSPPPGNGNEQFF; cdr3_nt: TGTGCCAGCTCACCACCCCCAGGGAACGGCAATGAGCAGTTCTTC
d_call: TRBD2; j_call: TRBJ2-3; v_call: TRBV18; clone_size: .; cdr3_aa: CASSPLSSGRAGSTDTQYF; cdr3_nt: TGTGCCAGCTCACCATTATCTAGCGGGAGGGCCGGTAGCACAGATACGCAGTATTTT
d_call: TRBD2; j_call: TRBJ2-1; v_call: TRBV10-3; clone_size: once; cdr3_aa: CAISVAGVENEQFF; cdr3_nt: TGTGCCATCAGTGTGGCGGGAGTGGAAAATGAGCAGTTCTTC
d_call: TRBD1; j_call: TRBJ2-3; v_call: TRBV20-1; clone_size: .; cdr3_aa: CSASKGAFGTDTQYF; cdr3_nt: TGCAGTGCTAGTAAGGGGGCTTTCGGCACAGATACGCAGTATTTT
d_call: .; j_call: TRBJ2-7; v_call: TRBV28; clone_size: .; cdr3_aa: CASSGMGTSSYEQYF; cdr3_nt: TGTGCCAGCAGCGGTATGGGCACCAGCTCCTACGAGCAGTACTTC
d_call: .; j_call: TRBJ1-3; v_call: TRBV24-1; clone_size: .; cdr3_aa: CATSDPTGHPGNTIYF; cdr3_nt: TGTGCCACCAGTGACCCCACAGGGCACCCTGGAAACACCATATATTTT
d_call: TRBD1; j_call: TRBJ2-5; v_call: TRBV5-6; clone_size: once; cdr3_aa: CASSLVGQGIFETQYF; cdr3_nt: TGTGCCAGCAGCCTCGTCGGACAGGGGATTTTTGAGACCCAGTACTTC
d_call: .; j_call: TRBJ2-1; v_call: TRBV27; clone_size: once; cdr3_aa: CASSLSGGEQFF; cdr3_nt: TGTGCCAGCAGTTTATCAGGAGGTGAGCAGTTCTTC
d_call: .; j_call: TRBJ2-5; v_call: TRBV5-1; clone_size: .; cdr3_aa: CASTEGGVLETQYF; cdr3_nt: TGCGCCAGCACAGAGGGCGGGGTTCTTGAGACCCAGTACTTC
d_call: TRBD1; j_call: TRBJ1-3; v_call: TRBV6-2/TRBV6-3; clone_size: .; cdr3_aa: CASSSYPTGGKGSGNTIYF; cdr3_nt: TGTGCCAGCAGTTCTTACCCAACAGGGGGCAAGGGCTCTGGAAACACCATATATTTT
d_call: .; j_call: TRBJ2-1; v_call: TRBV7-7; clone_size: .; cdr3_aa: CASSSSPALSYNEQFF; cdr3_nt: TGTGCTAGCAGCTCATCGCCGGCCCTCTCCTACAATGAGCAGTTCTTC
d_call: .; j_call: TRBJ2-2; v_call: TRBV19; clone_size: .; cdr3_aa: CASSSKNTGELFF; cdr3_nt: TGTGCCAGTTCGTCGAAGAACACCGGGGAGCTGTTTTTT
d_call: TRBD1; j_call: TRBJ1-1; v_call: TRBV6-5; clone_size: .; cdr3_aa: CASRNGQVFTEAFF; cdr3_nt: TGTGCCAGCAGAAACGGACAGGTCTTCACTGAAGCTTTCTTT
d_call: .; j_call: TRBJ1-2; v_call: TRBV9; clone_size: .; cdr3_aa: CASSVAKVGRKTGGYTF; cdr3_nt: TGTGCCAGCAGCGTAGCTAAAGTTGGCAGAAAGACGGGCGGCTACACCTTC
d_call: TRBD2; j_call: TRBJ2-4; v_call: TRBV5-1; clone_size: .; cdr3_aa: CASSAGGPVGDIQYF; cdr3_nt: TGCGCCAGCAGCGCGGGGGGACCAGTGGGCGACATTCAGTACTTC
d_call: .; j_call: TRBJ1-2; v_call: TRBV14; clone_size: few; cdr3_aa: CASSQYRGGNYGYTF; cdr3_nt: TGTGCCAGCAGCCAATACCGAGGAGGTAACTATGGCTACACCTTC
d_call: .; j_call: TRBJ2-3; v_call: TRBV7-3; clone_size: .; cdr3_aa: CASSRGQGRSDTQYF; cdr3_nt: TGTGCCAGCAGCCGAGGGCAGGGCAGGTCAGATACGCAGTATTTT
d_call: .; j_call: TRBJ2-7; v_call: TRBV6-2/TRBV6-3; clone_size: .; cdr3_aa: CASSSGGGGTYEQYF; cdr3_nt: TGTGCCAGCAGTTCGGGAGGAGGGGGGACCTACGAGCAGTACTTC
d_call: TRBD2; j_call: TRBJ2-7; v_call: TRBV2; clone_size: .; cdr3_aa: CASSGMTSGAYEQYF; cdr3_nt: TGTGCCAGCAGTGGAATGACTAGCGGGGCCTACGAGCAGTACTTC
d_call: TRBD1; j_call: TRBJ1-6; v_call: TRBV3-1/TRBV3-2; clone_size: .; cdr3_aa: CASSQEGQGGSPLHF; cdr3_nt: TGTGCCAGCAGCCAAGAGGGACAGGGCGGTTCACCCCTCCACTTT
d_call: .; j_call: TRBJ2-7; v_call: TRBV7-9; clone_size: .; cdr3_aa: CASSPVGSGPQHEQYF; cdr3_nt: TGTGCCAGCAGCCCTGTTGGATCCGGTCCCCAACACGAGCAGTACTTC
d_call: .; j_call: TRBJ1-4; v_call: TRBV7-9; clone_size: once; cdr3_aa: CASSLRHSEKLFF; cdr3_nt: TGTGCCAGCAGCTTACGGCACAGTGAAAAACTGTTTTTT
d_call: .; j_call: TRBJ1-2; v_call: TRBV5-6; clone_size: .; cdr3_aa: CASILSGTGNYGYTF; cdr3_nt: TGTGCCAGCATCTTATCGGGAACAGGCAACTATGGCTACACCTTC
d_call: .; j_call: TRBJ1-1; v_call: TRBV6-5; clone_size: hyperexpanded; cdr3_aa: CASSRHNTEAFF; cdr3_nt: TGTGCCAGCAGTCGGCACAACACTGAAGCTTTCTTT
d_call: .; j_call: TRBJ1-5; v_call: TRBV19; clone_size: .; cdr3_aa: CASRRIRAGNQPQHF; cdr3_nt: TGTGCCAGTAGGAGAATACGGGCGGGCAATCAGCCCCAGCATTTT
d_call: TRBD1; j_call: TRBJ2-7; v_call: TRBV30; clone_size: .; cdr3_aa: CAWLTERGQGYYEQYF; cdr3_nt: TGTGCCTGGCTAACCGAACGGGGACAGGGGTACTACGAGCAGTACTTC
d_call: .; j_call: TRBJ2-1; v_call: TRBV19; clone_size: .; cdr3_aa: CASSRLTYNEQFF; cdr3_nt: TGTGCCAGTAGTAGGCTGACCTACAATGAGCAGTTCTTC
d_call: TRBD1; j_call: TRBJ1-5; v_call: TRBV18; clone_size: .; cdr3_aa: CASSRDPPGQGNQPQHF; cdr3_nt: TGTGCCAGCTCACGAGACCCGCCGGGACAGGGAAATCAGCCCCAGCATTTT
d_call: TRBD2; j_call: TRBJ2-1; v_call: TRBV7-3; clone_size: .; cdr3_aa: CASSLSASGGAFEQFF; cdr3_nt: TGTGCCAGCAGCTTAAGCGCTAGCGGGGGGGCATTTGAGCAGTTCTTC
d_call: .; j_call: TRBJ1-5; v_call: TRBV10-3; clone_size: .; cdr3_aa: CAIRPDPDQPQHF; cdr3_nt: TGTGCCATCAGGCCGGACCCAGATCAGCCCCAGCATTTT
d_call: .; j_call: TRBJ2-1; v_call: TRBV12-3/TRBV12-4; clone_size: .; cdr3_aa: CASSTHGRNEQFF; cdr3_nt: TGTGCCAGCAGCACCCACGGTAGGAATGAGCAGTTCTTC
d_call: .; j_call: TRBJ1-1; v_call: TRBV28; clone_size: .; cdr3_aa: CASTPSSWETEAFF; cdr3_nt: TGTGCCAGCACCCCTTCGTCCTGGGAGACTGAAGCTTTCTTT
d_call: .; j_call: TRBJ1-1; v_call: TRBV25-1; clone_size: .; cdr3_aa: CASSEFGDTEAFF; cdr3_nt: TGTGCCAGCAGTGAGTTCGGAGACACTGAAGCTTTCTTT
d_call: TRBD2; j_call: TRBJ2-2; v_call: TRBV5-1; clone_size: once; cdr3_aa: CASSLGPRGDGELFF; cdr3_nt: TGCGCCAGCAGCTTGGGACCGCGGGGGGACGGGGAGCTGTTTTTT
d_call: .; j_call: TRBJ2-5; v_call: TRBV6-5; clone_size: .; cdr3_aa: CASSSNTGYQETQYF; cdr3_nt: TGTGCCAGCAGTTCAAACACAGGGTACCAAGAGACCCAGTACTTC